This T cell receptor (beta chain) originates from a study of blood T cells in healthy people across ages. Isolation of PBMCs gave at least 7 million cells per sample. Study-wide results and limits: Unsorted PBMCs ruled out conclusive naive versus antigen-experienced comparison.

Then a second PCR, running roughly 7 to 11 cycles, was carried out with a sample-barcoded 5' primer and a J-beta primer mix. Each of the cDNA molecules was tagged by a template-switch adaptor with 12 random nucleotides. Every sample gave at least 2.5 million paired-end reads containing CDR3. A single record per CDR3 protein comes from TCRdb applying MiXCR to the 5' RACE reads. In the table there are fewer than 950,000 distinct CDR3 sequences, about 55% of which are singletons. This CDR3 is 15 amino acids long. CDR1 is MNHEY and CDR2 is SMNVEV in the germline V gene (reference sequence). V was pared by 1 base and J by 4 bases, with 2 bases of the junction left unmatched. This clonotype occurred a few times. The antigen is not known.

The origin of this receptor is a man older than 75 in good health. Sequencing input: blood. V usage is TRBV27 and J usage is TRBJ2-4, with 9 positions matching TRBD2. CDR3 residues: CASSLWAGGKNIQYF. DNA of the CDR3: TGTGCCAGCAGTTTATGGGCGGGAGGGAAAAACATTCAGTACTTC.